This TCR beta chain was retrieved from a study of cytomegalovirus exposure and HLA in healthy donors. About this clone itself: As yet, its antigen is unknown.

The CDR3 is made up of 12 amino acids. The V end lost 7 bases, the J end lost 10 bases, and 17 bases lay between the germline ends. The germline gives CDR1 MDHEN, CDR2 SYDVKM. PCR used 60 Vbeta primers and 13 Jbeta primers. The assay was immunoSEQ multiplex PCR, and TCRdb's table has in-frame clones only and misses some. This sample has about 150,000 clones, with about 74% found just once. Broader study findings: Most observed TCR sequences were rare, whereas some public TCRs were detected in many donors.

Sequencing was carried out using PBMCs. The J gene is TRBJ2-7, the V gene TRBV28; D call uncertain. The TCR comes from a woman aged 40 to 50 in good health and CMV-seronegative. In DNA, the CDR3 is TGTGCCAGCACCGTTTTCAGAGGCCTCCAGTACTTC. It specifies CASTVFRGLQYF.